This is a list of T cell receptor beta chains from one sample in a study of T cell responses to AZD1222 COVID-19 vaccine. The table came from immunoSEQ multiplex PCR; TCRdb's copy has only in-frame clones and leaves some out. The sample has some 160,000 clones; about nine tenths are singletons. The sample here was peripheral blood, taken on day 0 of AZD1222 vaccination. These receptors came from an adult in good health. The CDR3 runs from the conserved cysteine through the conserved F or W. The D gene is left open where the match is weak. Size is stated for part of the rows, as once, few or many counts, or as a class when the clone is expanded.

j_call clone_size d_call v_call cdr3_aa cdr3_nt
TRBJ2-1 . TRBD2 TRBV7-2 CASSSLAGGYNEQFF TGTGCCAGCAGCAGTCTAGCGGGAGGGTACAATGAGCAGTTCTTC
TRBJ1-2 . . TRBV3-1/TRBV3-2 CASSQYSTGGYTF TGTGCCAGCAGCCAATACTCAACAGGGGGCTACACCTTC
TRBJ2-1 . TRBD1 TRBV9 CASSSRTGSYNEQFF TGTGCCAGCAGCTCCCGGACAGGCTCCTACAATGAGCAGTTCTTC
TRBJ1-5 once . TRBV2 CASRPRVGQPQHF TGTGCCAGCAGGCCCAGGGTTGGTCAGCCCCAGCATTTT
TRBJ1-1 . . TRBV3-1/TRBV3-2 CASSQERAVERTEAFF TGTGCCAGCAGCCAAGAAAGGGCGGTGGAGAGGACTGAAGCTTTCTTT
TRBJ2-6 . . TRBV18 CASSPPPGANVLTF TGTGCCAGCTCACCACCCCCTGGGGCCAACGTCCTGACTTTC
TRBJ1-1 . TRBD1 TRBV7-2 CASNVYWDSKTEAFF TGTGCCAGCAACGTCTATTGGGACAGTAAAACTGAAGCTTTCTTT
TRBJ2-1 . TRBD1 TRBV30 CAWRRPSGTGDNEQFF TGTGCCTGGAGACGACCTTCCGGGACAGGGGACAATGAGCAGTTCTTC
TRBJ2-2 . TRBD2 TRBV9 CASSVLAGGLNTGELFF TGTGCCAGCAGCGTTTTAGCGGGGGGCCTGAACACCGGGGAGCTGTTTTTT
TRBJ1-1 . . TRBV28 CASTLGGRQRAFF TGTGCCAGCACCCTGGGGGGTCGGCAGAGAGCTTTCTTT
TRBJ1-2 . . TRBV9 CASSGQLGPLDYGYTF TGTGCCAGCAGCGGTCAATTGGGGCCCTTGGACTATGGCTACACCTTC
TRBJ1-4 . . TRBV4-3 CASSQDSSSNEKLFF TGCGCCAGCAGCCAAGATTCGTCCTCTAATGAAAAACTGTTTTTT
TRBJ1-2 once TRBD1 TRBV5-4 CASSSDRGNYGYTF TGTGCCAGCAGCTCCGACAGGGGAAACTATGGCTACACCTTC
TRBJ2-7 . TRBD1 TRBV3-1/TRBV3-2 CASSQETGSHEQYF TGTGCCAGCAGCCAAGAGACAGGGAGTCACGAGCAGTACTTC
TRBJ1-4 . . TRBV21-1 CASIRQGPNEKLFF TGTGCCAGCATCCGACAGGGTCCTAATGAAAAACTGTTTTTT
TRBJ2-2 . TRBD2 TRBV27 CASSLLEAGRTGELFF TGTGCCAGCAGTTTATTGGAAGCGGGGCGGACCGGGGAGCTGTTTTTT
TRBJ2-5 . TRBD1 TRBV5-1 CASSLTPGTGTETQYF TGCGCCAGCAGCTTGACTCCCGGGACAGGGACGGAGACCCAGTACTTC
TRBJ1-2 . TRBD1 TRBV5-6 CASTQYRGGYTF TGTGCCAGCACCCAGTACAGGGGTGGCTACACCTTC
TRBJ1-6 . . TRBV28 CASSLGGPRGNSPLHF TGTGCCAGCAGCCTCGGGGGCCCTCGAGGGAATTCACCCCTCCACTTT
TRBJ1-5 . . TRBV6-5 CASSYPGNQPQHF TGTGCCAGCAGTTACCCAGGAAATCAGCCCCAGCATTTT
TRBJ1-1 . . TRBV6-2/TRBV6-3 CASSYPVTEAFF TGTGCCAGCAGTTACCCGGTCACTGAAGCTTTCTTT
TRBJ1-6 . . TRBV4-2 CASSQERRGRSPLHF TGTGCCAGCAGCCAAGAAAGAAGGGGAAGATCACCCCTCCACTTT
TRBJ1-2 . . TRBV4-3 CASSQDRPSGTAVYGDGYTF TGCGCCAGCAGCCAAGATCGACCTTCTGGGACTGCCGTTTATGGAGATGGCTACACCTTC
TRBJ2-3 once . TRBV19 CASSISNTQYF TGTGCCAGTAGTATCAGCAATACGCAGTATTTT
TRBJ2-4 . TRBD1 TRBV7-9 CASRPDRGLGKNIQYF TGTGCCAGCCGGCCTGACAGGGGTTTAGGCAAAAACATTCAGTACTTC
TRBJ2-3 once . TRBV5-1 CASSFRSTDTQYF TGCGCCAGCAGCTTCAGGTCCACAGATACGCAGTATTTT
TRBJ2-2 once . TRBV28 CASSRDIFTGELFF TGTGCCAGCAGCCGAGACATATTCACCGGGGAGCTGTTTTTT
TRBJ1-4 . TRBD1 TRBV3-1/TRBV3-2 CASSQADRGGEKLFF TGTGCCAGCAGCCAGGCCGACAGGGGTGGGGAAAAACTGTTTTTT